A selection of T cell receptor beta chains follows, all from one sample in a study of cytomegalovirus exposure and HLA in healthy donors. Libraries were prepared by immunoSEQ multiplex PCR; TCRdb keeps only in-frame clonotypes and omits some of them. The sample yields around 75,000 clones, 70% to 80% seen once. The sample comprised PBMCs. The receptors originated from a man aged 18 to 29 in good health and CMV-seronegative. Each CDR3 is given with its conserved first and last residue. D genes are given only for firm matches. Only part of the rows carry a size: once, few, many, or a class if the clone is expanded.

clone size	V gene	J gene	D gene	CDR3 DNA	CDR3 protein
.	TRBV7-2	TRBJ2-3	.	TGTGCCAGCAGCTTGGGCAGGTTAGGAACAGATACGCAGTATTTT	CASSLGRLGTDTQYF
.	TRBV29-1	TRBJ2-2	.	TGCAGCGCTTCGACAGGTCAGAACACCGGGGAGCTGTTTTTT	CSASTGQNTGELFF
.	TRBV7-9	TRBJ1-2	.	TGTGCCAGCAGCTTCGCAGGGGAGAACCACTATGGCTACACCTTC	CASSFAGENHYGYTF
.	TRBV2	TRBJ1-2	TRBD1	TGTGCCAGCAGTGCGGAGACAGGGGCGAACTATGGCTACACCTTC	CASSAETGANYGYTF
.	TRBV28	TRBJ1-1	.	TGTGCCAGCAGGGGGCTGAGGGGGGCTTTCTTT	CASRGLRGAFF
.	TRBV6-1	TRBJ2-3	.	TGTGCCAGCGGGGGCATCACTAGCACAGATACGCAGTATTTT	CASGGITSTDTQYF
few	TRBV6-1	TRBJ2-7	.	TGTGCCAGCAGTGAAGCGCGGGTAGAGCAGTACTTC	CASSEARVEQYF
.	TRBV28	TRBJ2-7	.	TGTGCCACCTTTAGCTCCTACGAGCAGTACTTC	CATFSSYEQYF
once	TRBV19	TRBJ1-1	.	TGTGCCAGTACCAGACTGATATCGAACACTGAAGCTTTCTTT	CASTRLISNTEAFF
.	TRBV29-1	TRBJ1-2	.	TGCAGCGTTGAAGAGACAGACTATGGCTACACCTTC	CSVEETDYGYTF
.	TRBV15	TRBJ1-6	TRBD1	TGTGCCACCGGGGACAGGGGAAATTCACCCCTCCACTTT	CATGDRGNSPLHF
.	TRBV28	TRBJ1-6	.	TGTGCCAGCAGTTTAGGGGGCCTAAATTCACCCCTCCACTTT	CASSLGGLNSPLHF
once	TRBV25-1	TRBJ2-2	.	TGTGCCAGCAGTGAGGGGGGGCGTGGGGAGCTGTTTTTT	CASSEGGRGELFF
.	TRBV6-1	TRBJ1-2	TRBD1	TGTGCCAGCAGTGAGTTGACAGGGCCTAACTATGGCTACACCTTC	CASSELTGPNYGYTF
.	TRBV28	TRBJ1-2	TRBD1	TGTGCCAGCAGTTCGGGACAGCTGATCTATGGCTACACCTTC	CASSSGQLIYGYTF
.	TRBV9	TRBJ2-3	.	TGTGCCAGCAGCGTATTTCAGGGTCCAGATACGCAGTATTTT	CASSVFQGPDTQYF
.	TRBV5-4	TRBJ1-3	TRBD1	TGTGCCAGCAGCGGGGGGACAGGGAATGGAAACACCATATATTTT	CASSGGTGNGNTIYF
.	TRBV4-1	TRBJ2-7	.	TGCGCCAGCAGCCTCCGAAGTCAGGGCACCTACGAGCAGTACTTC	CASSLRSQGTYEQYF
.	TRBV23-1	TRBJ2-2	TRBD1	TGCGCCAGCAGGCCAGGGGGCTACACCGGGGAGCTGTTTTTT	CASRPGGYTGELFF
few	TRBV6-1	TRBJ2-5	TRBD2	TGTGCCAGCAGTGAAGAGATCTGGACGGGGACTAGCGGGGGGGCGGGAGAGACCCAGTACTTC	CASSEEIWTGTSGGAGETQYF
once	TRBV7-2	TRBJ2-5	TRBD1	TGTGCCAGCAGCTCACAGGGGGCAGGAGAGACCCAGTACTTC	CASSSQGAGETQYF
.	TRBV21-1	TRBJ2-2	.	TGTGCCAGCAGCAAAGTAGACGACAGTTTTGTGGGCACCGGGGAGCTGTTTTTT	CASSKVDDSFVGTGELFF
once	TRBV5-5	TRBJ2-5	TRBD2	TGTGCCAGCAGCGACGGGACTAGCGGGGGGTCCCAAGAGACCCAGTACTTC	CASSDGTSGGSQETQYF
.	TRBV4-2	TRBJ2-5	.	TGTGCCAGCAGCCAAGATTTTAGAGAGGAGACCCAGTACTTC	CASSQDFREETQYF
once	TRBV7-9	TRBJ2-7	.	TGTGCCAGCAGCTTAAATAGCTACGAGCAGTACTTC	CASSLNSYEQYF
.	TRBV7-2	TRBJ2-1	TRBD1	TGTGCCAGCAGCTTAACAGGGGGCTCCTACAATGAGCAGTTCTTC	CASSLTGGSYNEQFF
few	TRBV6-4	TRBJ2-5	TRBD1	TGTGCCAGCAGTGAGACAGGGGGGGAAGAGACCCAGTACTTC	CASSETGGEETQYF
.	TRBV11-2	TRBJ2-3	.	TGTGCCAGCAGCTTAGGGGCCGGTACGCAGTATTTT	CASSLGAGTQYF
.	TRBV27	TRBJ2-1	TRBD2	TGTGCCAGCAGTCGACCCCGGACTAGCGGGGGTCCCTCCTACAATGAGCAGTTCTTC	CASSRPRTSGGPSYNEQFF
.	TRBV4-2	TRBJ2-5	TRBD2	TGTGCCAGCAGCCAGCTATTGGCTAGCGGCCAAGAGACCCAGTACTTC	CASSQLLASGQETQYF
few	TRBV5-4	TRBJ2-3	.	TGTGCCAGCAGTAGGGGGGGCCGGGGCACAGATACGCAGTATTTT	CASSRGGRGTDTQYF
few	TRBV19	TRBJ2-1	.	TGTGCCAGTAGTATCGGGGGGCCTAATGAGCAGTTCTTC	CASSIGGPNEQFF
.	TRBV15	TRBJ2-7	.	TGTGCCACCAGCAGAGATAGCGGCTACTACGAGCAGTACTTC	CATSRDSGYYEQYF
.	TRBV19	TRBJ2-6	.	TGTGCCAGTAGTATGACAGGTCCGCCTGGGGCCAACGTCCTGACTTTC	CASSMTGPPGANVLTF
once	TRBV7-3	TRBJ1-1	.	TGTGCCAGCAGCTCCACAGGGAGCACTGAAGCTTTCTTT	CASSSTGSTEAFF
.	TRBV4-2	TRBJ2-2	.	TGTGCCAGCAGCCAACCTCCCCGGGCAGGGTCGAACACCGGGGAGCTGTTTTTT	CASSQPPRAGSNTGELFF
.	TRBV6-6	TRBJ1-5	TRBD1	TGTGCCAGCAGTTACGGGACAGACAATCAGCCCCAGCATTTT	CASSYGTDNQPQHF
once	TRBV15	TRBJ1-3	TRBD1	TGTGCCACCAGCTTTGGACAGGCTGGAAACACCATATATTTT	CATSFGQAGNTIYF
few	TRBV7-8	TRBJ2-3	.	TGTGCCAGCAGCTTAGGGACAGCTAGCACAGATACGCAGTATTTT	CASSLGTASTDTQYF
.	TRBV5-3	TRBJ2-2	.	TGTGCCAGAAGCTTACCGGCCGGGGAGCTGTTTTTT	CARSLPAGELFF
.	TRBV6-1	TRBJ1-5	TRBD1	TGTGCCAGCAGTGGAGAAGGGGGCAGCAATCAGCCCCAGCATTTT	CASSGEGGSNQPQHF
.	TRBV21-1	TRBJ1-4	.	TGTGCCAGCAGCAAAGACACAACTAATGAAAAACTGTTTTTT	CASSKDTTNEKLFF
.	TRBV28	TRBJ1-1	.	TGTGCCAGCAGTTTTGAGGGTTACGAGAGCACTGAAGCTTTCTTT	CASSFEGYESTEAFF
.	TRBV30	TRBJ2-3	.	TGTGCCTGGAGTGTGAGCCCCCGCACAGATACGCAGTATTTT	CAWSVSPRTDTQYF
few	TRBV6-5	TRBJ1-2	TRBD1	TGTGCCAGCAGTCGACAGGGGCGCGGCTACACCTTC	CASSRQGRGYTF
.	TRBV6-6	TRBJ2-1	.	TGTGCCAGCACTCGCTGGAGGGGAAATGAGCAGTTCTTC	CASTRWRGNEQFF
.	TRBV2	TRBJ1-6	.	TGTGCCAGCACACAGGGTAATTCACCCCTCCACTTT	CASTQGNSPLHF
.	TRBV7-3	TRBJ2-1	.	TGTGCCAGCAGCCCCCACAGGGACCTCTACAATGAGCAGTTCTTC	CASSPHRDLYNEQFF
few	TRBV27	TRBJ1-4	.	TGTGCCAGCAGTTTAGGCGGCAGAAAAAATGAAAAACTGTTTTTT	CASSLGGRKNEKLFF
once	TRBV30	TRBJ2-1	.	TGTGCCTCCCAACCGGCTAGCAATGAGCAGTTCTTC	CASQPASNEQFF
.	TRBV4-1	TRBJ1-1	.	TGCGCCAGCAGCGGGGGGGGGAGGGTAAGAGCTTTCTTT	CASSGGGRVRAFF
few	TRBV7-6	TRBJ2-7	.	TGTGCCAGCAGCCCATCAATGTCTCCCATCGGGCAGTACTTC	CASSPSMSPIGQYF
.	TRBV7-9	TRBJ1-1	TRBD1	TGTGCCAGCAGCTTAGAATGGGGGACAGAAAACACTGAAGCTTTCTTT	CASSLEWGTENTEAFF
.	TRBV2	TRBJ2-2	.	TGTGCCAGCAGGGAGCATAGGAACACCGGGGAGCTGTTTTTT	CASREHRNTGELFF
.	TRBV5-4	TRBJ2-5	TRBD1	TGTGCCAGCAGCTTGGCCCCGACAGGGGGACAAGAGACCCAGTACTTC	CASSLAPTGGQETQYF
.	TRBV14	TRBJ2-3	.	TGTGCCAGCAGCCAACGTACAGGCACAGATACGCAGTATTTT	CASSQRTGTDTQYF
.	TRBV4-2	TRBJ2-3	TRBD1	TGTGCCAGCAGCCAGGATGACCCCCGGGACAGGATTAGAAATACGCAGTATTTT	CASSQDDPRDRIRNTQYF
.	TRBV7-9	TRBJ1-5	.	TGTGCCAGCAGCTCCCTTAATCAGCCCCAGCATTTT	CASSSLNQPQHF
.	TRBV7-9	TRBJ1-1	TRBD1	TGTGCCAGCAGCTGGACAGGGGGCATCAACACTGAAGCTTTCTTT	CASSWTGGINTEAFF